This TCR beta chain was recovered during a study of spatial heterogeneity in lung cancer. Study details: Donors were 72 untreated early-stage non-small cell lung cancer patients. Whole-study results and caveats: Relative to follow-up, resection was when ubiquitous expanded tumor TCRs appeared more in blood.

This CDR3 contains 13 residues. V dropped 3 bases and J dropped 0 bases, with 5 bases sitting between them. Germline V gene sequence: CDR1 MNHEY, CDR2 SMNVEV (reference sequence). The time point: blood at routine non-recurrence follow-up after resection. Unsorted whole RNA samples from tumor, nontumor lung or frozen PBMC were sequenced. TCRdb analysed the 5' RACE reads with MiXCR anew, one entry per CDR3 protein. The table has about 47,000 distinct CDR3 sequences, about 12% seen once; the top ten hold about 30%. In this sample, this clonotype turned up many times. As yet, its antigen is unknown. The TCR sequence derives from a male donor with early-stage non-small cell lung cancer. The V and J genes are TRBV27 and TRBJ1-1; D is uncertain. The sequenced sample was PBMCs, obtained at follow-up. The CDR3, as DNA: TGTGCCAGCAGTTTTGTAGTGAACACTGAAGCTTTCTTT. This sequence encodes CASSFVVNTEAFF.